The rows below give T cell receptor beta chains drawn from one sample of a study of response to subunit inactivated influenza vaccine. TCRdb reprocessed the RT-PCR reads via MiXCR and lists one record per CDR3 protein. The repertoire holds hundreds of thousands of distinct CDR3 sequences, around a sixth seen once, with approximately 10% in the top ten. The sample was PBMCs from blood, taken 5 to 6 days after vaccination. These receptors were collected from a man aged 45-60 years who received an inactivated influenza vaccine. The conserved cysteine and the conserved F or W are not part of the CDR3 here.

J gene,V gene,CDR3 protein
TRBJ2-7,TRBV20-1,SARDMRETYEQY
TRBJ2-3,TRBV12-3/TRBV12-4,ASSSPDDSTDTQY
TRBJ2-3,TRBV20-1,SAGRGGSGTDTQY
TRBJ1-2,TRBV6-5,ASSYSTGDGYT
TRBJ2-3,TRBV20-1,SARRFTDTQY
TRBJ2-1,TRBV2,ASSDLGTEQF
TRBJ2-2,TRBV5-1,ASSFVGDSANTGELF
TRBJ2-2,TRBV10-3,AISESGTARWPGELF
TRBJ2-1,TRBV11-2,ASSSLSGSYNEQF
TRBJ2-7,TRBV5-1,ASSNRDEQY
TRBJ2-1,TRBV9,ASSTGGAPGDEQF
TRBJ2-3,TRBV6-6,ASSYTGVATQY
TRBJ2-7,TRBV7-2,ASSPRLAGDPYEQY
TRBJ2-7,TRBV5-5,ASSLHRGYEQY
TRBJ2-6,TRBV12-3/TRBV12-4,ASSRQGTGANVLT
TRBJ2-5,TRBV7-2,ASSLQRGGRETQY
TRBJ1-2,TRBV25-1,ASRHTGLDGYT
TRBJ2-7,TRBV5-1,ASSLEERGYEQY
TRBJ2-2,TRBV5-1,ASSLVTGPSGMNTGELF
TRBJ2-2,TRBV12-3/TRBV12-4,ASSRRGQGGELF
TRBJ2-1,TRBV25-1,ASSGFTGNDYNEQF
TRBJ2-5,TRBV7-9,ASSKPREAHIQETQY
TRBJ2-5,TRBV27,ASSLYGRRIETQY
TRBJ2-1,TRBV28,ASSLRLGRGSSYNEQF
TRBJ2-1,TRBV5-1,ASSLLAGVSEQF
TRBJ1-6,TRBV3-1,ASSHPGTHYNSPLH
TRBJ2-3,TRBV5-1,ASSLDRLADTQY
TRBJ1-5,TRBV20-1,SASSTGNQPQH
TRBJ2-7,TRBV30,AWSVTAYEQY
TRBJ1-5,TRBV7-2,ASSLDRLSNQPQH
TRBJ1-5,TRBV7-9,ASSSENSDGQPQH
TRBJ2-5,TRBV27,ASKKGGRETQY
TRBJ2-7,TRBV6-1,ASNGPVHNVGYEQY
TRBJ2-7,TRBV6-5,ASSYVRGRQLHEQY
TRBJ1-1,TRBV11-2,ASSPTGGTGVTEAF
TRBJ2-1,TRBV3-1,ASSQEGLGRNEQF
TRBJ2-1,TRBV5-1,ASSRPRAGLSYNEQF
TRBJ1-4,TRBV12-3/TRBV12-4,ASSWGQVEKLF
TRBJ1-3,TRBV10-3,AIRQGTAGNTIY
TRBJ1-1,TRBV7-9,ASSLLGLGLPNTEAF
TRBJ2-5,TRBV20-1,SARRTGNTQY
TRBJ2-1,TRBV7-2,ASSRWTGPYNEQF
TRBJ2-3,TRBV5-1,ASSSPPSRERTTDTQY
TRBJ2-1,TRBV4-3,ASSQAGALYNEQF
TRBJ2-7,TRBV20-1,SASASYEQY
TRBJ2-1,TRBV4-1,ASSQGSFRQIYNEQF
TRBJ2-1,TRBV6-5,ASTGAYNEQF
TRBJ2-5,TRBV7-2,ASSLGGAGKETQY
TRBJ1-1,TRBV18,ASSPQGTGRSTEAF
TRBJ2-5,TRBV11-2,ASSPFESQETQY
TRBJ1-6,TRBV5-1,ASSLVDRVTYNSPLH
TRBJ2-7,TRBV7-2,ASSLFTSGRKSYEQY
TRBJ2-7,TRBV29-1,SVLLWGQGSHEQY
TRBJ2-7,TRBV5-1,ASSSSPGDGDYEQY
TRBJ2-3,TRBV7-9,ASSLEWLDTDTQY
TRBJ1-2,TRBV20-1,SWAQTSGGYT